The clone carrying this TCR beta chain was seen at least ten times. The antigen is not known. Using its own MiXCR run on the 5' RACE reads, TCRdb lists one record per CDR3 protein. The sample holds hundreds of thousands of distinct CDR3 sequences, roughly 20% seen once. This sample is drawn from a study of identical twins. General study findings and limits: The presence of invariant MAIT and iNKT cells could partly confound analyses of zero-insertion sequences.

The CDR3 is 14 residues long. Deletions cut 5 bases from V and 6 bases from J, with 16 bases between. The sample was also linked to a second study, of T cells expressing NK-cell markers. That paper states: The authors derived TCR beta repertoires from sorted CD3+CD56+NKG2C+, CD3+CD56+NKG2C- and CD3+CD56-NKG2C+ T cells. Serological testing identified seven of the eight sequenced donors as HCMV-seropositive and one as seronegative.

The sample consisted of PBMCs. This receptor was obtained from a young woman in good health. The chain is built from TRBV12-3 or TRBV12-4 and TRBJ2-5, with unresolved D. The CDR3 sequence: CASSNGPGMQTQYF. The DNA for the CDR3 is TGTGCCAGCAGTAACGGACCCGGAATGCAGACCCAGTACTTC.